This T cell receptor beta chain was recorded in a study of glioma-infiltrating T cells after dendritic cell vaccination. The germline V gene has CDR1 MGHRA and CDR2 YSYEKL. The CDR3 totals 16 residues. With V trimmed by 4 bases and J by 4 bases, 12 bases remained unmatched. The data were produced by immunoSEQ multiplex PCR, yet TCRdb's version contains in-frame clones alone and is incomplete. The repertoire consists of 80,000 to 100,000 clones, with approximately 80% occurring once and the leading ten covering almost 6%. The TCR was taken from a human donor with glioblastoma. The sequencing used blood, collected before dendritic cell vaccination. This rearrangement joins TRBV4-1 to TRBJ1-2; TRBD1 aligns across 7 bases. The CDR3 nucleotides are TGCGCCAGCAGCCCCTCTGGGGGCGGGACAGCCTATGGCTACACCTTC. Residues: CASSPSGGGTAYGYTF.